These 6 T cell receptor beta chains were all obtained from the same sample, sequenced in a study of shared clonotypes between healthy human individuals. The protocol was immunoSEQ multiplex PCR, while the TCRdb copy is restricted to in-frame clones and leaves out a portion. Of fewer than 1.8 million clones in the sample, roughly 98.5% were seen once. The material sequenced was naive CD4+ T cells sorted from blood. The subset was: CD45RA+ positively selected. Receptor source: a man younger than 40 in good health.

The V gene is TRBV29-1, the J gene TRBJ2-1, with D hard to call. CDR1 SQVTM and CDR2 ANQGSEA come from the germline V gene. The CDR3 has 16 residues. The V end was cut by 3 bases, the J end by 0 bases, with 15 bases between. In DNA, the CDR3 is TGCAGCGTTGAGAGGTACGGCAGTAGCTCCTACAATGAGCAGTTCTTC. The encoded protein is CSVERYGSSSYNEQFF.

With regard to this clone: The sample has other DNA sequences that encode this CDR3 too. The CDR3 DNA follows: TGTGCCAGCAGCTTAACTCCCAACACTGAAGCTTTCTTT. Translating gives CASSLTPNTEAFF. The chain uses TRBV7-9 and TRBJ1-1; D is unresolved. CDR3 length: 13 amino acids. Germline assignment: CDR1 SEHNR and CDR2 FQNEAQ (reference sequence). The V end lost 2 bases, the J end lost 2 bases, and 6 bases lay between the germline ends.

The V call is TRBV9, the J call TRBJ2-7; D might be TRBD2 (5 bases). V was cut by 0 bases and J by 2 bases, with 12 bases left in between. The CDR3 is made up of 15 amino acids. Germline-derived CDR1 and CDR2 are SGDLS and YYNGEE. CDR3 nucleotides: TGTGCCAGCAGCGTAGTATGGGAGCAAACCTACGAGCAGTACTTC. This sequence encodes CASSVVWEQTYEQYF.

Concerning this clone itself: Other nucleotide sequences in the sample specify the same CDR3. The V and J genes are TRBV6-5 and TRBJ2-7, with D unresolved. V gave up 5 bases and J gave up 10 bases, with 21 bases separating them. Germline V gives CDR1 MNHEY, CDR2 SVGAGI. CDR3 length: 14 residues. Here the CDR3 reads CASSPDGLDGRQYF. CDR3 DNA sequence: TGTGCCAGCAGTCCGGACGGCCTAGATGGGCGACAGTACTTC.

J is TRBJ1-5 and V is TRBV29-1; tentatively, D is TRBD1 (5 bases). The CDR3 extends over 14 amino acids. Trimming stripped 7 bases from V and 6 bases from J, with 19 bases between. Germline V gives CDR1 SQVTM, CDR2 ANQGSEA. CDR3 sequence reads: CSEPDMPCCQPQHF. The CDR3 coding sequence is TGCAGCGAACCGGACATGCCCTGTTGTCAGCCCCAGCATTTT.

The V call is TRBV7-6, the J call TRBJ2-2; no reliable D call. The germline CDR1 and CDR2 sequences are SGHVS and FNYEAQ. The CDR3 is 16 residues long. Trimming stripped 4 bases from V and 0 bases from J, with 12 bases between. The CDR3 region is CASSSNPGSNTGELFF. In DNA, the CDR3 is TGTGCCAGCAGCTCCAATCCAGGTTCGAACACCGGGGAGCTGTTTTTT.